This is a list of T cell receptor beta chains from one sample in a study of blood T cell repertoires in COVID-19. The table came from immunoSEQ multiplex PCR; TCRdb's copy has only in-frame clones and leaves some out. In the table there are approximately 180,000 clones, about 91% of which are singletons. Sequenced input: PBMCs or T cells enriched from blood (not recorded which). The receptors come from a middle-aged woman with acute COVID-19. The CDR3 runs from the conserved cysteine through the conserved F or W. Each record gives: D gene, V gene, clone size, J gene, CDR3 DNA, CDR3 protein. A D gene is named only where the DNA matches it firmly. Not all rows give a size; the values are once, few, many and, for expanded clones, a class.

D: -
V: TRBV6-2/TRBV6-3
size: -
J: TRBJ2-7
DNA: TGTGCCAGCAGTTACTCGGACCTACGACAGGACGAGCAGTACTTC
CDR3: CASSYSDLRQDEQYF

D: -
V: TRBV10-3
size: -
J: TRBJ1-1
DNA: TGTGCCATCAGTGAGTCCCAGGGAAGGGCTGAAGCTTTCTTT
CDR3: CAISESQGRAEAFF

D: -
V: TRBV2
size: -
J: TRBJ1-6
DNA: TGTGCCAGCAGTGAAGCGATGGGAGACCTTTTCCACTTT
CDR3: CASSEAMGDLFHF

D: -
V: TRBV9
size: -
J: TRBJ1-1
DNA: TGTGCCAGCAGCCCTCCATACGGGGAGGATGCACCCGAAGCTTTCTTT
CDR3: CASSPPYGEDAPEAFF

D: TRBD2
V: TRBV5-1
size: -
J: TRBJ2-7
DNA: TGCGCCAGCAGCTCGGGACTAGCGGGCTCCTACGAGCAGTACTTC
CDR3: CASSSGLAGSYEQYF

D: TRBD1
V: TRBV14
size: -
J: TRBJ2-3
DNA: TGTGCCAGCAGCCCGACAGGGTTTGGTGCAGATACGCAGTATTTT
CDR3: CASSPTGFGADTQYF

D: TRBD1
V: TRBV4-1
size: -
J: TRBJ1-2
DNA: TGCGCCAGCAGCCACCCGGACAGGGGAGACTATGGCTACACCTTC
CDR3: CASSHPDRGDYGYTF

D: -
V: TRBV6-1
size: -
J: TRBJ1-5
DNA: TGTGCCAGCAGTGTAGCAGCTAGCAATCAGCCCCAGCATTTT
CDR3: CASSVAASNQPQHF

D: TRBD1
V: TRBV2
size: -
J: TRBJ1-2
DNA: TGTGCCAGCAGTGAAAAGGACAGGGGATTCCAGAGGTATGGCTACACCTTC
CDR3: CASSEKDRGFQRYGYTF

D: -
V: TRBV19
size: -
J: TRBJ1-5
DNA: TGTGCCAGTAGTATCCCCGTTAGCAATCAGCCCCAGCATTTT
CDR3: CASSIPVSNQPQHF

D: -
V: TRBV5-4
size: -
J: TRBJ1-2
DNA: TGTGCCAGCAGCTTTGGTGGGGGGAAAGGCTACACCTTC
CDR3: CASSFGGGKGYTF

D: TRBD2
V: TRBV4-2
size: -
J: TRBJ2-3
DNA: TGTGCCAGCAGCCGCGGGGGACTGCAGTATTTT
CDR3: CASSRGGLQYF

D: TRBD1
V: TRBV19
size: -
J: TRBJ1-5
DNA: TGTGCCAGTAGTGTGGGACAGGGCGGCAATCAGCCCCAGCATTTT
CDR3: CASSVGQGGNQPQHF

D: TRBD2
V: TRBV11-1
size: few
J: TRBJ2-1
DNA: TGTGCCAGCAGCTTAGGACTAGCTCCCTCCAATGAGCAGTTCTTC
CDR3: CASSLGLAPSNEQFF

D: TRBD1
V: TRBV11-2
size: -
J: TRBJ1-2
DNA: TGTGCCAGCAGCTTAGATTCGGGGACAGGCTCATGGAACTATGGCTACACCTTC
CDR3: CASSLDSGTGSWNYGYTF

D: TRBD2
V: TRBV28
size: -
J: TRBJ2-1
DNA: TGTGCCAGCAGTCGTAGCGGGGGGAGATACAATGAGCAGTTCTTC
CDR3: CASSRSGGRYNEQFF

D: TRBD2
V: TRBV4-1
size: -
J: TRBJ2-1
DNA: TGCGCCAGCAGCCAAAACCCGACTAGCGGGGGGGCCTATGAGCAGTTCTTC
CDR3: CASSQNPTSGGAYEQFF

D: -
V: TRBV24-1
size: -
J: TRBJ2-5
DNA: TGTGCCACCAGTGATTGGGGCAGACAAGAGACCCAGTACTTC
CDR3: CATSDWGRQETQYF

D: -
V: TRBV5-1
size: -
J: TRBJ2-7
DNA: TGCGCCAGCAGCTTGGTGGTGGGAGGGGGCGAGCAGTACTTC
CDR3: CASSLVVGGGEQYF

D: -
V: TRBV20-1
size: -
J: TRBJ2-5
DNA: TGCAGTGCTAGTAGGGGCAGGAAAGAGACCCAGTACTTC
CDR3: CSASRGRKETQYF

D: -
V: TRBV6-2/TRBV6-3
size: -
J: TRBJ1-3
DNA: TGTGCCAGCAGCCGAACAGGGAACGGAAACACCATATATTTT
CDR3: CASSRTGNGNTIYF

D: TRBD2
V: TRBV27
size: few
J: TRBJ2-1
DNA: TGTGCCAGCAGAGGACTAGCCGACAATGAGCAGTTCTTC
CDR3: CASRGLADNEQFF

D: TRBD1
V: TRBV19
size: -
J: TRBJ1-5
DNA: TGTGCCAGTACCCCACAGGGGCTAAATCAGCCCCAGCATTTT
CDR3: CASTPQGLNQPQHF

D: -
V: TRBV15
size: -
J: TRBJ1-1
DNA: TGTGCCACCAGCTCTCTGCGGGGTTTAAACACTGAAGCTTTCTTT
CDR3: CATSSLRGLNTEAFF

D: -
V: TRBV28
size: -
J: TRBJ2-3
DNA: TGTGCCAGCAGCGCTGGTAGCGGCACAGATACGCAGTATTTT
CDR3: CASSAGSGTDTQYF

D: -
V: TRBV27
size: -
J: TRBJ2-1
DNA: TGTGCCAGCAGTTTTAGAAACTACAATGAGCAGTTCTTC
CDR3: CASSFRNYNEQFF

D: TRBD2
V: TRBV7-3
size: -
J: TRBJ2-1
DNA: TGTGCCAGCAGCCCGGGACTAGCGACTGAGCAGTTCTTC
CDR3: CASSPGLATEQFF

D: TRBD2
V: TRBV7-3
size: -
J: TRBJ2-3
DNA: TGTGCCAGCAGCCCCACCCTAGCGGGGGGGAACACAGATACGCAGTATTTT
CDR3: CASSPTLAGGNTDTQYF

D: TRBD2
V: TRBV7-6
size: once
J: TRBJ2-1
DNA: TGTGCCAGCAGCTACGGGACTAGGTTCGATGAGCAGTTCTTC
CDR3: CASSYGTRFDEQFF

D: -
V: TRBV21-1
size: -
J: TRBJ1-2
DNA: TGTGCCAGCAGCAAAGGGACGGACAGGGGGCTTGGCTACACCTTC
CDR3: CASSKGTDRGLGYTF

D: TRBD1
V: TRBV2
size: -
J: TRBJ1-1
DNA: TGTGCCAGCACCCGACAGGGTCGGGCGGAAGCTTTCTTT
CDR3: CASTRQGRAEAFF

D: -
V: TRBV19
size: -
J: TRBJ2-1
DNA: TGTGCCAGTAGTATGCGCCGGGGGAGTGAGCAGTTCTTC
CDR3: CASSMRRGSEQFF

D: TRBD1
V: TRBV19
size: -
J: TRBJ1-1
DNA: TGTGCCAGTAGTATAGGCACCGGGACAGCTGAAGCTTTCTTT
CDR3: CASSIGTGTAEAFF

D: TRBD1
V: TRBV6-2/TRBV6-3
size: -
J: TRBJ2-2
DNA: TGTGCCAGCAGTTACTCGAAGGGACAGTCGAACACCGGGGAGCTGTTTTTT
CDR3: CASSYSKGQSNTGELFF

D: -
V: TRBV11-2
size: -
J: TRBJ1-4
DNA: TGTGCCAGCAGCTTCGTAGGGGGTTTTAATGAAAAACTGTTTTTT
CDR3: CASSFVGGFNEKLFF

D: -
V: TRBV11-3
size: -
J: TRBJ2-7
DNA: TGTGCCAGCAGCTTAGGGGCAGGGGTAAGAACAAGCGATTCCTACGAGCAGTACTTC
CDR3: CASSLGAGVRTSDSYEQYF

D: -
V: TRBV6-1
size: -
J: TRBJ1-2
DNA: TGTGCCAGCAGTGACGGGGGTGGAGGACCATATGGCTACACCTTC
CDR3: CASSDGGGGPYGYTF

D: TRBD1
V: TRBV18
size: -
J: TRBJ1-1
DNA: TGTGCCAGCTCACCTTACAGGGGTAATGGGCTGGGTGAAGCTTTCTTT
CDR3: CASSPYRGNGLGEAFF

D: -
V: TRBV5-4
size: -
J: TRBJ2-1
DNA: TGTGCCAGCAGCTTGGGACTCGGGATGGGAGAGCAGTTCTTC
CDR3: CASSLGLGMGEQFF

D: -
V: TRBV13
size: -
J: TRBJ1-1
DNA: TGTGCCAGCAGCTTCGGCCGGAGAGCTTTCTTT
CDR3: CASSFGRRAFF

D: TRBD1
V: TRBV6-1
size: -
J: TRBJ1-6
DNA: TGTGCCAGCAGTGAGGGGACAGGGTATTATAATTCACCCCTCCACTTT
CDR3: CASSEGTGYYNSPLHF

D: TRBD1
V: TRBV28
size: -
J: TRBJ1-1
DNA: TGTGCCAGCCCTCCCCCCCCCGCCGGGACAGGGGGAAAGGAGAACACTGAAGCTTTCTTT
CDR3: CASPPPPAGTGGKENTEAFF

D: -
V: TRBV9
size: -
J: TRBJ2-2
DNA: TGTGCCAGCAGCGTGCTGAGCACCGGGGAGCTGTTTTTT
CDR3: CASSVLSTGELFF

D: TRBD2
V: TRBV7-9
size: -
J: TRBJ2-7
DNA: TGTGCCAGCAGCTTACAGGCCGGACTAGCGTTGAAGAGCTCCTACGAGCAGTACTTC
CDR3: CASSLQAGLALKSSYEQYF

D: TRBD1
V: TRBV19
size: -
J: TRBJ2-6
DNA: TGTGCCAGTAGGGGACAGGGGTACTCGGGGGCCAACGTCCTGACTTTC
CDR3: CASRGQGYSGANVLTF

D: -
V: TRBV2
size: -
J: TRBJ1-3
DNA: TGTGCCAGCAGTGATACAGTCGAAAACACCATATATTTT
CDR3: CASSDTVENTIYF

D: -
V: TRBV7-9
size: -
J: TRBJ2-7
DNA: TGTGCCAGCAGCTACGGACAGCCCTCCTACGAGCAGTACTTC
CDR3: CASSYGQPSYEQYF

D: TRBD2
V: TRBV7-3
size: -
J: TRBJ2-1
DNA: TGTGCCAGCAGCTTAAAGGGGGGGACTAGCGGATACAATGAGCAGTTCTTC
CDR3: CASSLKGGTSGYNEQFF

D: TRBD2
V: TRBV10-3
size: -
J: TRBJ2-7
DNA: TGTGCCATCAGTGAGACGGACGGGGGGACTAGCGACTACGAGCAGTACTTC
CDR3: CAISETDGGTSDYEQYF

D: -
V: TRBV6-5
size: -
J: TRBJ1-5
DNA: TGTGCCAGCTGGGTCGGCGGTAATCAGCCCCAGCATTTT
CDR3: CASWVGGNQPQHF

D: TRBD2
V: TRBV28
size: -
J: TRBJ2-2
DNA: TGTGCCAGCAGCCGCCGGGGGGGCTTCAACACCGGGGAGCTGTTTTTT
CDR3: CASSRRGGFNTGELFF

D: -
V: TRBV4-2
size: -
J: TRBJ1-1
DNA: TGTGCCAGCAGCCAAGAACGGGACTGGAACACTGAAGCTTTCTTT
CDR3: CASSQERDWNTEAFF

D: -
V: TRBV10-3
size: -
J: TRBJ2-3
DNA: TGTGCCATGGCCGGAGGGCTCACAGATACGCAGTATTTT
CDR3: CAMAGGLTDTQYF

D: -
V: TRBV30
size: -
J: TRBJ1-5
DNA: TGTGCCTGGAGTGTACAGGGCAATCAGCCCCAGCATTTT
CDR3: CAWSVQGNQPQHF